This T cell receptor beta chain was recorded in a study of T cells after yellow fever vaccination. Study observations and caveats: A limited proportion of clonotypes was detected within both the CD4 and CD8 compartments.

TCRdb independently ran MiXCR on the 5' RACE reads; one entry per CDR3 protein. The data contain about 220,000 distinct CDR3 sequences, roughly 3% of them singletons. About this clonotype itself: Its matching antigen is unknown.

Trimming took off 1 base at V and 8 bases at J, with 23 bases between the two ends. The CDR3 totals 17 residues. The chain couples TRBV12-3 or TRBV12-4 to TRBJ1-2; tentative D call: TRBD1 (5 bases). Source: CD4+ T cells sorted from PBMCs, taken 10 days after the yellow fever booster vaccination. The clonotype comes from a man between 18 and 29 years old who received the YFV17D yellow fever vaccine. The CDR3 region is CASSLVSLGQERRGYTF. DNA of the CDR3: TGTGCCAGCAGTTTAGTATCGTTGGGGCAGGAGCGTCGCGGCTACACCTTC.